The clone carrying this TCR beta chain was seen more than once but under ten times. Its specificity is not known. The PCR used 60 Vbeta and 13 Jbeta primers. Sequencing used immunoSEQ multiplex PCR; TCRdb keeps in-frame clones, though not all of them. This sample has 96,000 or so clones, with 60% to 75% found just once. The CDR3 totals 16 residues. V shed 4 bases and J 0 bases; nucleotides not matched to a gene: 2. Germline assignment: CDR1 SGHTS and CDR2 YDEGEE. The data derive from a study of cytomegalovirus exposure and HLA in healthy donors. Findings and limits, study-wide: The authors excluded some V segments, including TRBV6-2 and TRBV6-3, as indistinguishable. CMV serostatus stood as the only immune exposure information on hand. Reports showed the classifier diagnosing cytomegalovirus status with high specificity and sensitivity.

Sample: PBMCs. The TCR sequence derives from a woman between 65 and 79 years old in good health and CMV-seropositive. This chain joins TRBV5-8 and TRBJ2-2, with 11 positions matching TRBD2. As DNA, the CDR3 is TGTGCCAGCAGCGCGGGACTAGCGGCGAACACCGGGGAGCTGTTTTTT. As protein: CASSAGLAANTGELFF.